The 7 T cell receptor beta chains reported below all come from one sample, sequenced in a study of blood T cell repertoires in COVID-19. The assay was immunoSEQ multiplex PCR, and TCRdb's table has in-frame clones only and misses some. The sample consists of 200,000 to 250,000 clones, around 90% of them appearing once. Sequenced input: PBMCs or T cells enriched from blood (not recorded which). These receptors were obtained from a woman in her 30s who had been exposed to COVID-19.

This sequence joins TRBV12-5 and TRBJ1-2; D remains unclear. The V gene's germline CDR1 is LGHNT and CDR2 FRNRAP. CDR3 size: 13 residues. V was shortened by 6 bases and J by 8 bases, with 16 bases between the two germline ends. CDR3 loop: CASGLPQENGYTF. The CDR3, as DNA: TGTGCTAGTGGCCTACCTCAGGAAAACGGCTACACCTTC.

This clone showed up just once. The CDR3 loop is CASSRQGRPFYEQYF. Written as DNA, the CDR3 is TGTGCCAGCAGCCGACAGGGGAGGCCATTTTACGAGCAGTACTTC. This sequence joins TRBV5-6 and TRBJ2-7; 8 bases are a match to TRBD1. Looked up from germline, CDR1 is SGHDT and CDR2 is YYEEEE. V shed 4 bases and J 4 bases; nucleotides not matched to a gene: 10. The CDR3 sequence is 15 residues long. The complete variable domain, with remaining parts taken from reference TRBV5-6 and TRBJ2-7, reads DAGVTQSPTHLIKTRGQQVTLRCSPKSGHDTVSWYQQALGQGPQFIFQYYEEEERQRGNFPDRFSGHQFPNYSSELNVNALLLGDSALYLCASSRQGRPFYEQYFGPGTRLTVT.

The genes are TRBV18 and TRBJ2-6; 8 nucleotides match TRBD1. Trimming at V came to 9 bases and at J to 3 bases, leaving 13 bases not matched to a gene. The germline V gene has CDR1 KGHSH and CDR2 LQKENI. The CDR3 has 17 residues. CDR3 in DNA: TGTGCCAGTACGACAGGGGCACCCGGGCTTGGGGCCAACGTCCTGACTTTC. Protein sequence: CASTTGAPGLGANVLTF.

Concerning this clone: Other DNA sequences within the sample encode an identical CDR3. V usage is TRBV7-3 and J usage is TRBJ1-6, with D unresolved. Between the trimmed V and J ends, which lost 2 bases and 6 bases, there was a span of 8 bases. The CDR3 runs to 14 residues. The V gene's germline CDR1 is SGHTA and CDR2 FQGTGA. CDR3 bases: TGTGCCAGCAGCTTAGGCGGAGTTAATTCACCCCTCCACTTT. Its translation is CASSLGGVNSPLHF.

This rearrangement joins TRBV4-2 to TRBJ2-7, with 10 bases identical to TRBD1. CDR3 length: 15 residues. CDR1 and CDR2 (germline): LGHNA, YNFKEQ. The J segment lost 0 bases and the V segment lost 4 bases, leaving 3 bases of the junction unmatched. CDR3 DNA sequence: TGTGCCAGCAGCCTTCGGACAGGGGGCTCCTACGAGCAGTACTTC. It translates to CASSLRTGGSYEQYF.

This chain joins TRBV11-1 and TRBJ1-4; D is perhaps TRBD1 (5 bases). The CDR3 loop spans 14 amino acids. Germline CDR1 SGHAT, CDR2 FQDESV (reference sequence). V was shortened by 2 bases and J by 2 bases, with 6 bases between the two germline ends. CDR3 amino acids: CASSLPGTNEKLFF. The CDR3 DNA reads as TGTGCCAGCAGCTTACCAGGGACTAATGAAAAACTGTTTTTT.

The rearrangement links TRBV4-1 to TRBJ2-6; TRBD1 is a possible D gene (6 bases). The CDR3 sequence is 19 residues long. V lost 2 bases, J lost 0 bases, and 17 bases lay in between. The V gene's germline CDR1 is MGHRA and CDR2 YSYEKL. CDR3 bases: TGCGCCAGCAGCCAACGACTCTTAGACAGGAACTCTGGGGCCAACGTCCTGACTTTC. The encoded protein is CASSQRLLDRNSGANVLTF.